This TCR beta chain appears in the sequencing data of a study of naive and memory T cell subsets (dated by TCRdb to 2016 to 2017). General notes on the study: An open-source, UMI-based TCR alpha and beta sequencing pipeline was applied to sorted naive and memory peripheral blood T cell subsets. RNA was DNase-treated and reverse transcribed with TCR constant-region primers, mostly using SuperScript III. IgG serology results and the functional CMV T cell responses were in complete agreement.

Separate amplification of TCR alpha and beta chain libraries was performed from the second PCR step onward. To determine each donor's CMV status, fresh PBMCs were stimulated overnight with CMV viral lysate, and IFNgamma production from CD4+ T cells was then assessed. CD4 T cells were positively selected with Miltenyi beads, followed by positive selection of CD8 T cells from the CD4-negative fraction. Cells were stained for CD3, CD4, CD8, CD45RA, CD27 and a live/dead dye and were sorted on a BD Aria II into four subsets based on CD45RA and CD27. Three healthy volunteers provided blood, and the blood of each volunteer was split into CD4 and CD8 T cells and then into four differentiation subsets. About 110 ml of peripheral blood was taken from each donor, and PBMC were separated by density-gradient centrifugation on Ficoll-Paque PLUS. Sorted cells were lysed in RLT buffer, and RNA was extracted with a Qiagen RNeasy kit and stored at -80°C.

Preparation of the library involved UMI-ligation and nested PCR. The beta constant-region primer was an equimolar mix of two oligonucleotides covering both TRBC1 and TRBC2. Four rounds of PCR were used to amplify ligated cDNA, with nested alpha and beta constant-region primers being used together with the SP2 primer. A single-stranded oligonucleotide carrying the SP2 primer and a 12-nucleotide UMI was ligated to the 3' end of the cDNA by T4 RNA ligase 1. The ligation reaction was kept at 16 degrees C for roughly 19-24 hours. PCR2 was usually performed as a SYBR Green qPCR and halted at a preset threshold so that over-amplification would not occur. Agencourt AMPure XP magnetic beads were used for all purifications after the first. Libraries were quantified by Qubit and checked on a TapeStation, where a main peak was expected near 650 bp. Sequencing of the pooled libraries was done on an Illumina MiSeq using v2 2x251 paired-end kits, which typically yielded roughly 0.95-2.3 million reads per sample. Each sample library was pooled at around 4.1 nM, and roughly 5-7.5% PhiX was included to improve cluster recognition. Processing in the source paper ran as follows. Decombinator assigned V and J genes to Demultiplexor-processed FASTQ reads by tag matching, allowing a single base-pair mismatch. UMIs were used by Collapsinator to correct both sequencing errors and frequency errors arising from PCR heterogeneity. TCRs were translated and CDR3s were extracted from the conserved cysteine to the FGXG phenylalanine by CDR3Translator, with non-productive sequences being flagged. Gini, Shannon entropy and inverse Simpson indices were calculated on repertoires that had been subsampled to equal numbers of UMI-defined TCRs. Clonotype abundance distributions were fitted to a power law by maximum likelihood within the linear range. On one naive CD8 sample, the pipeline and MIGEC gave similar UMI counts, unique TCR numbers and clonal distributions. Repertoires were searched for about 7,300 CMV-associated CDR3 sequences compiled from VDJdb and a published dataset. The raw public data were reprocessed by TCRdb itself: fastp quality trimming at Q25, MiXCR clonotype calling, in-frame beta chains only. Here each entry gathers all rows of one CDR3 protein and keeps the most common genes and DNA. These V and J calls originate from TCRdb's pipeline instead of the authors' own analysis. The sample records roughly 17,000 distinct CDR3 sequences, approximately 8.6% of which are singletons. More than 20% of the sample is held by the ten biggest clonotypes.

There are many counts of this clonotype. It has no known antigen specificity. No base quality values were provided; no much bigger clone lies one nucleotide off. The investigation overall reported the following: No ground truth was available to validate the repertoire findings for the naive and memory subsets. After error correction, only a single occurrence was seen for over 95% of naive TCR sequences, so much steeper abundance distributions were produced than in memory subsets. In both CD4 and CD8 cells, going from naive through CM, EM and EMRA, the Gini index went up while Shannon and inverse Simpson diversity went down. RNA-based TCR counts may be affected by expression changes linked to T cell activation and differentiation. TCR abundance followed a power law with an exponent that was different for naive and memory subsets but consistent across the three individuals. Each clonotype was defined as a single alpha or beta chain sequence rather than as a paired alpha/beta receptor.

After removal of 0 bases from V and 5 bases from J, the junction retains 5 bases not matched to a gene. The CDR3 holds 15 amino acids from the cysteine to the phenylalanine. The read is trimmed to its CDR3 DNA, 45 bases read in frame from base 1. CDR1 and CDR2, looked up from the germline V gene (reference sequence), are LNHNV and YYDKDF. Recombination connected TRBV15 to TRBJ2-5, with 8 bases aligning to TRBD2. The sequence derives from a human donor in good health. The sequencing input was central memory CD8+ T cells from blood. The sample's cell subset or site, from its label and the paper: central memory, CD45RA- CD27+. The CDR3 region has the sequence CATSRDRGGPETQYF. The nucleotide sequence is TGTGCCACCAGCAGAGATCGGGGGGGCCCGGAGACCCAGTACTTC.